This entry features one T cell receptor (beta chain) sequence. Only a few counts were recorded for this clonotype. The target of this receptor is not known. No base quality information exists; no much larger clone differs at one position. V is trimmed back by 6 bases and J by 4 bases, and the junction contains 8 bases that no gene match accounts for. CDR1 and CDR2 are drawn from the germline V gene (reference sequence): DFQATT, SNEGSKA. The CDR3 goes from the cysteine to the phenylalanine over 15 residues. Kept here is only the CDR3 DNA, which spans 45 bases and is read in frame from base 1. This specimen belongs to a study of T cells after yellow fever vaccination (dated by TCRdb to the late 2010s). Study-wide context: The SMART-Seq v4 Ultra Low Input RNA kit was used to prepare libraries from fractions with low cell numbers. Bulk TCR alpha and beta repertoires were sequenced longitudinally to track T-cell clones before and after primary and booster YFV17D yellow fever vaccination. The cohort comprised two healthy male donors, one aged 18 to 30 and one aged 30 to 40 years. Blood samples were taken at several timepoints before and after primary and secondary immunization, and bulk PBMC replicates and cell subsets were isolated.

The treatment or condition label, read with the paper, signifies: live attenuated yellow fever vaccine strain. Two biological replicates of bulk PBMCs were collected at each blood-draw timepoint. A standard Ficoll-Paque protocol was used to isolate PBMCs from peripheral blood. TriZol was used to extract RNA from bulk PBMCs, CD4 and CD8 fractions, and dextramer-positive and dextramer-negative fractions. Findings and caveats that apply to the study as a whole: FACS-sorted repertoires could contain abundant contaminating clonotypes from the bulk population, so computational filtering was required. After the booster, most of the clones that had expanded following primary vaccination were detected again (roughly 97% of CD4 and around 90% of CD8), which suggests that memory was broadly maintained. The secondary T-cell response was found to be weaker but faster than the primary response, with a peak reached on day 5 rather than on day 15. A small fraction of clonotypes appeared in both the CD4 and CD8 compartments, likely as a result of convergent recombination. Only a couple of donors were included in the study, so the extent to which the findings can be generalized is limited.

TCR cDNA was made using 5'RACE template switching, a step that added a universal primer site and unique molecular identifiers. cDNA synthesis was primed from both the TCR alpha and TCR beta constant segments. Library amplification used two PCR steps, and the second PCR step added sample barcodes and sequencing adapters. Libraries were sequenced on Illumina HiSeq 2500 (2x100 bp) or NovaSeq (2x150 bp). Per the original workflow: MIGEC handled demultiplexing of reads and collapsing into UMI consensus sequences, while MiXCR performed V(D)J alignment. Vaccine-responding clonotypes were defined with edgeR using replicate PBMC samples, requiring FDR below 0.01 and a log2 fold change above 5 up to day 15. Each bulk clonotype was labeled CD4 or CD8 based on which sequenced repertoire, CD4 or CD8, contained the clonotype at higher abundance. TCRdb itself trimmed the public reads at Q25 with fastp, ran MiXCR and retained productive beta chains. Rows matching on CDR3 protein sequence are summarized as one entry with the most common DNA and genes. The V and J calls follow TCRdb's processing rather than the paper's. This sample comprises fewer than 400,000 distinct CDR3 sequences, approximately 5.7% of them detected only once. 15% of the sample rests with the top ten.

Here the sequenced sample was PBMCs, taken 5 days after the yellow fever booster vaccination. This sequence uses TRBV20-1 and TRBJ2-3; TRBD2 matches 12 bases in the middle. The TCR comes from a man under 40 who received the YFV17D yellow fever vaccine. The CDR3 corresponds to CSAPILAGGSDTQYF. In nucleotides, the sequence is TGCAGTGCGCCGATTCTAGCGGGAGGGTCAGATACGCAGTATTTT.